The 8 T cell receptor beta chains presented below share a single source sample, sequenced in a study of blood T cell repertoires in COVID-19. Using immunoSEQ multiplex PCR, the repertoire was profiled, and TCRdb retains in-frame clones only, with some absent. The sample carries 30,000 to 40,000 clones, roughly 81% recorded once. Sequencing used peripheral blood. The receptors originated from a human donor in a cohort sampled during active COVID-19.

V and J are TRBV25-1 and TRBJ1-6; possible D gene TRBD1, 5 bases. CDR1 and CDR2 from the germline V gene are MGHDK and SYGVNS. Trimming pared 1 base from V and 5 bases from J, leaving 12 bases between. The CDR3 covers 16 residues. CDR3 protein: CASSELEGRDNSPLHF. The CDR3 region has the DNA TGTGCCAGCAGTGAATTGGAGGGACGGGATAATTCACCCCTCCACTTT. The full variable domain, completed using reference TRBV25-1 and TRBJ1-6, is EADIYQTPRYLVIGTGKKITLECSQTMGHDKMYWYQQDPGMELHLIHYSYGVNSTEKGDLSSESTVSRIRTEHFPLTLESARPSHTSQYLCASSELEGRDNSPLHFGNGTRLTVT.

The chain links TRBV5-6 to TRBJ1-2; unclear D gene. V dropped 1 base and J dropped 4 bases, with 14 bases sitting between them. Germline V CDR1 and CDR2: SGHDT, YYEEEE. The CDR3 is made up of 15 amino acids. CDR3 in amino acids: CASSLNSVMRYGYTF. For the CDR3, the DNA is TGTGCCAGCAGCTTGAATTCTGTCATGCGCTATGGCTACACCTTC.

The rearrangement uses TRBV2 and TRBJ2-5; D gene ambiguous. Trimming pared 4 bases from V and 4 bases from J, leaving 13 bases between. Per the germline V gene, CDR1 is SNHLY and CDR2 is FYNNEI. This CDR3 contains 14 residues. Here the CDR3 reads CASSGNTVGETQYF. For the CDR3, the DNA is TGTGCCAGCAGTGGCAATACAGTAGGAGAGACCCAGTACTTC.

The chain is built from TRBV6-5 and TRBJ2-1, with 12 nucleotides matching TRBD1. The CDR3 is 15 residues long. Germline CDR1 is MNHEY and CDR2 is SVGAGI. The junction had 12 bases not matched to a gene; V was cut back by 6 bases and J by 12 bases. In DNA, the CDR3 is TGTGCCAGCAGACCCCCCGGGACAGGGGGCAAGGGGCAGTTCTTC. Its translation is CASRPPGTGGKGQFF.

The count of this clone is one. The chain has TRBV2 and TRBJ2-2, with TRBD2 matching 8 bases. In germline, CDR1 is SNHLY, CDR2 FYNNEI. J gave up 5 bases and V 11 bases, and 10 bases lay outside the gene matches. The CDR3 totals 14 residues. DNA for the CDR3: TGTGCCGGCTCCGGGACTAGAGATACCGGGGAGCTGTTTTTT. It codes for CAGSGTRDTGELFF.

Turning to this clone: The junction shows a germline mismatch at one end, possibly a read error. This chain's CDR3 is CASSLLAQNIQYF. The CDR3 DNA is TGTGCCAGCAGCTTACTAGCCCAAAACATTCAGTACTTC. This sequence joins TRBV11-2 and TRBJ2-4; tentative D call: TRBD2 (5 bases). The CDR3 contains 13 residues. CDR1 is SGHAT, CDR2 FQNNGV, per germline.

V is TRBV29-1 and J is TRBJ1-1; no definite D call. This CDR3 comprises 10 residues. Germline CDR1 reads SQVTM; CDR2 reads ANQGSEA. V gave up 5 bases and J gave up 6 bases, with 7 bases separating them. The CDR3 DNA reads as TGCAGCGTTCGAGTTTCTGAAGCTTTCTTT. Its translation is CSVRVSEAFF.

This chain joins TRBV15 and TRBJ2-3; D not resolved. Germline values: CDR1 LNHNV, CDR2 YYDKDF (reference sequence). Trimming stripped 3 bases from V and 1 base from J, with 8 bases between. The CDR3 has 14 residues. Here the CDR3 DNA reads TGTGCCACCAGCAGGGCTGCTGGCACAGATACGCAGTATTTT. It is translated as CATSRAAGTDTQYF.